This T cell receptor beta chain was identified during a study of post-analysis software for immune sequencing data. Study conclusions and caveats: About five TRBV segments were more frequent in patients than controls; TRBV5-6, TRBV5-1 and TRBV20-1 belonged to this group.

The CDR3 has 15 amino acids. Per germline, CDR1 SSHAT and CDR2 FNYEAQ (reference sequence). Prepared libraries of TCR beta cDNA carried unique molecular identifiers. T cells numbering roughly 0.85 to 11 million gave rise to a few hundred thousand cDNA molecules. MiXCR, run by TCRdb on the PCR reads, gives a single entry per CDR3 protein. The top ten clones hold 4.9% of a sample with approximately 770,000 distinct CDR3 sequences, under 60% of them seen once. A note on this clonotype: Its antigen is unknown. One end of the junction fails to match germline, which may point to a read error.

This sequence joins TRBV7-7 and TRBJ2-1, with D possibly being TRBD1 or TRBD2 (5 bases each). The receptor's source is a girl between 5 and 17 years old with multiple sclerosis. Sequencing input: blood. The CDR3 sequence is CASSLGVAGLDEQFF. As DNA, the CDR3 is TGTGCTAGCAGCTTAGGGGTGGCGGGTCTGGATGAGCAGTTCTTC.